The sequence of this TCR beta chain was determined in a study of cytomegalovirus exposure and HLA in healthy donors. In the study overall: Within an early data release were 80 million to 90 million unique TCRs drawn from HLA-typed donors. Study-wide results and limits: TCR beta V- and J-gene trimming, according to a later analysis, was linked to a missense DCLRE1C variant. V segments that were indistinguishable, TRBV6-2 and TRBV6-3 among them, were omitted from analysis. A later analysis linked more than 15,000 TCR beta sequences to HLA alleles at 0.05 false discovery rate.

Both 60 Vbeta primers and 13 Jbeta primers went into the PCR. Libraries were prepared by immunoSEQ multiplex PCR; TCRdb keeps only in-frame clonotypes and omits some of them. Among about 260,000 clones listed, about four fifths were seen once. The CDR3 sequence is 14 residues long. Germline CDR1 is GTSNPN and CDR2 is SVGIG (reference sequence). V lost 4 bases to trimming and J lost 0 bases, with 10 bases between them. In regard to this clone: Its antigen is currently unknown.

V is TRBV30 and J is TRBJ1-3; D possibly corresponds to TRBD1 (5 bases). This TCR derives from a middle-aged woman in good health and CMV-seropositive. Specimen: PBMCs. The CDR3, as DNA: TGTGCCTGGATGGGGCCCTCCTCTGGAAACACCATATATTTT. It yields the protein CAWMGPSSGNTIYF.